This TCR beta chain is from a study of blood T cells in healthy people across ages. In the study overall: When template switching was applied, about one barcoded beta molecule was captured per two T cells.

Alongside a J-beta primer mix, a sample-barcoded 5' primer served in a second PCR lasting 7 to 11 cycles. Each CDR3 protein gets one entry after TCRdb re-called the 5' RACE reads with MiXCR. This sample yields roughly 2 million distinct CDR3 sequences, of which roughly 49% are seen a single time; more than 2% belongs to the top ten. The donors, aged roughly 6 to 95, were healthy Caucasians from Russia. The authors extracted at least 6 micrograms of total RNA per sample. In this sample, this clonotype turned up a few times. Germline CDR1 reads MNHEY; CDR2 reads SVGEGT. The CDR3 is made up of 16 amino acids. The V and J ends lost 2 bases and 9 bases, in that order; junction bases with no gene match: 8.

The TCR originated in a woman in her forties in good health. The J gene is TRBJ2-4, the V gene TRBV6-2 or TRBV6-3; the match to TRBD1 covers 12 bases. The sequenced sample consisted of blood. The CDR3 DNA reads TGTGCCAGCAGTTACGGGACAGGGGGCTCCCGGGGCATTCAGTACTTC. It codes for CASSYGTGGSRGIQYF.